The 5 T cell receptor beta chains below were found in one sample sequenced in a study of T cells in Graves' hyperthyroidism and ophthalmopathy. Template material for amplifying TCR beta CDR3 regions consisted of RNA transcripts. The HTBI primer set served for first-round RT-PCR of the TCR CDR3. TCRdb processed the multiplex PCR reads anew with MiXCR; each CDR3 protein has one entry. The sample lists hundreds of thousands of distinct CDR3 sequences, around 13% occurring once. Sequencing was carried out using blood. The receptors derive from a woman aged 18-29 years with Graves' hyperthyroidism.

At least ten counts were recorded for this clonotype. The chain employs TRBV20-1 and TRBJ2-3; D not certain. Germline V gene data show CDR1 as DFQATT and CDR2 as SNEGSKA (reference sequence). V lost 0 bases, J lost 2 bases, and 6 bases lay in between. The CDR3 is 13 residues long. The CDR3 region is CSARDLYTDTQYF. CDR3 in DNA: TGCAGTGCTAGAGATTTGTACACAGATACGCAGTATTTT.

This clonotype was counted many times. V usage is TRBV27 and J usage is TRBJ1-2; 9 positions match TRBD1. This CDR3 comprises 15 residues. Unmatched junction bases numbered 3, after V lost 0 bases and J lost 4 bases. Germline-derived CDR1 and CDR2 are MNHEY and SMNVEV (reference sequence). The CDR3, as DNA: TGTGCCAGCAGTTTATCCCGACAGGGGGTCTATGGCTACACCTTC. It translates to CASSLSRQGVYGYTF.

Many counts were recorded for this clonotype. V and J are TRBV6-2 or TRBV6-3 and TRBJ2-7, with 9 bases identical to TRBD1. The V gene end was trimmed by 6 bases and the J gene end by 3 bases; junction bases not matched to a gene: 12. Looked up from germline, CDR1 is MNHEY and CDR2 is SVGEGT. This CDR3 spans 16 amino acids. CDR3 bases: TGTGCCAGCAGCCAAGAACGAGGGACAGGGTTCTACGAGCAGTACTTC. Its translation: CASSQERGTGFYEQYF.

The table lists this clonotype with many counts. The CDR3 DNA follows: TGTGCCGGCTTAGCGGAAACTAGCGGGACCCAGTACTTC. Translation: CAGLAETSGTQYF. The chain uses TRBV30 and TRBJ2-5; 8 nucleotides match TRBD2. The ends lost 8 bases at V and 7 bases at J; junction bases unmatched: 12. The germline V gene has CDR1 GTSNPN and CDR2 SVGIG (reference sequence). The CDR3 loop spans 13 amino acids.

The sample holds a few counts of this clonotype. With a much larger clone just one base away, this may be a read error. It is likely a read error, because the conserved phenylalanine at the end of the CDR3 is missing. The chain has TRBV7-9 and TRBJ2-3; unclear D gene. Per germline, CDR1 SEHNR and CDR2 FQNEAQ (reference sequence). This CDR3 is built from 14 residues. Trimming removed 4 bases from V and 2 bases from J, with 10 bases in between. CDR3 residues: CASSSQDSTDTQYL. In nucleotides, the CDR3 is TGTGCCAGCAGCTCGCAGGATTCCACAGATACGCAGTATCTT.